This T cell receptor beta chain emerged from a study of beta chain features in type 1 diabetes. Whole-study findings and limits: In all four CD4+ subsets, TCRB CDR3 length was significantly, moderately reduced in type 1 diabetes.

Comment on this clone: Antigen specificity is unknown.

Germline V gene lookup returns CDR1 SGHVS and CDR2 FQNEAQ. The V gene lost 4 bases and the J gene lost 7 bases, with 23 bases spanning the gap. This CDR3 comprises 16 residues. The sequenced template was cDNA made from the entire isolated RNA. Produced via immunoSEQ multiplex PCR; TCRdb's table is partial and in-frame only. The sample has roughly 150,000 clones, approximately 10% seen once; the top ten hold 0.7%. The chain combines TRBV7-8 with TRBJ2-7; possible D gene TRBD2, 6 bases. Sequencing was carried out using central memory CD4+ T cells from blood. The sequence was collected from a woman aged 30 to 39 with type 1 diabetes. Written as DNA, the CDR3 is TGTGCCAGCAGCTCACGTTGGGGGGACGAGCCTTGGGAGCAGTACTTC. As protein: CASSSRWGDEPWEQYF.